What follows describes a single T cell receptor (beta chain). What this receptor recognizes is not known. Germline and junction disagree at one end, which may indicate a read error. Full-length TCR variable regions were amplified by 5' RACE PCR using constant-region reverse primers, and then by semi-nested PCR using Nested Universal Primer A. Using the ReliaPrep RNA Cell Miniprep System, total RNA was extracted, and the SMARTer RACE 5'/3' Kit was then used to reverse transcribe the RNA into 5'RACE-ready cDNA. Full-length TCR alpha and beta libraries were barcoded with multiplex adaptors and sequenced on an Illumina MiSeq. Per the source publication's procedure: For each of nine subset-tissue groups, sequencing data from the five patients were combined, and the groups were compared by unsupervised clustering of TCR gene usage. The Morisita-Horn index was used to calculate repertoire similarity, with shared sequences weighted according to their contribution to each repertoire. TCRdb reran the public reads through fastp at Q25 and MiXCR, keeping productive beta chains. Duplicate CDR3 protein sequences are folded into a single record with the most common DNA and genes. These V and J calls originate from TCRdb's pipeline instead of the authors' own analysis. For this sample there are over 30,000 distinct CDR3 sequences; approximately 30% appear just once. 3.7% of the sample is taken by the ten largest.

These data originate in a study (dated by TCRdb to between 2014 and 2017). For the study in its entirety: The study tested whether tumor-infiltrating Tregs in breast cancer are recruited from blood Tregs or converted in situ from other CD4+ T cell subsets.

Naive CD4+ T cells were purified with the Miltenyi Naive CD4+ T Cell Isolation kit, with Tregs depleted using CD25 microbeads. Tregs, naive and memory CD4+ T cells from tumor, blood and ipsilateral draining lymph nodes of 5 or 6 breast cancer patients underwent full-length TCR alpha and beta sequencing. Tumor tissue and lymph nodes obtained from ipsilateral axillary dissection were perfused with PBS, minced and then digested with collagenase I and hyaluronidase. Mononuclear cells from lymph nodes or approximately 46 ml of peripheral blood were isolated by Ficoll density gradient centrifugation. FACS confirmed that the sorted cell populations were more than 90% pure. CDR1 is given as DFQATT and CDR2 as SNEGSKA, both from the germline V gene (reference sequence). The CDR3 holds 12 amino acids from the cysteine to the phenylalanine. Only the CDR3 part of the read is kept: 36 bases, read in frame from the first base.

On the study overall, not on this receptor specifically: Rather than covering whole repertoires, validation in the larger cohort was restricted to a single TCR beta V-J rearrangement. Tumor memory CD4+ T cell TCR gene usage was found to cluster with blood and lymph node memory CD4+ cells and with lymph node naive CD4+ cells. The greatest overlap of tumor-infiltrating Treg TCR alpha and beta sequences was observed with tumor naive CD4+ T cells, followed by blood naive CD4+ T cells.

Sequenced material: naive CD4+ T cells sorted from a lymph node. The cell subset or site label for this specimen denotes: naive CD4+ T cells, CD4+CD45RA+CD25-. The rearranged segments are TRBV20-1 and TRBJ2-3, with no reliable assignment of the D segment. The TCR originated in a female donor with breast cancer. In nucleotide form, the sequence is TGCAGTGTTAGAGGCACGCAAGATACGCAGTATTTT. It encodes CSVRGTQDTQYF.